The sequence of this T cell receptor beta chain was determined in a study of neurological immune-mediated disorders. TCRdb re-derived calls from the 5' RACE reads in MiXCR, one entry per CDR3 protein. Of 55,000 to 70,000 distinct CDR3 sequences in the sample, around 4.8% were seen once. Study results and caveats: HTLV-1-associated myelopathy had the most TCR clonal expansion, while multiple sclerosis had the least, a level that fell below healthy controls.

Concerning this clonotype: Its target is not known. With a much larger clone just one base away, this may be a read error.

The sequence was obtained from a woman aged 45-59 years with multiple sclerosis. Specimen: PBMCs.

The CDR3 region has the DNA TGCAGCGTTGGTAGCGGGGGGGTGTCCTACAATGAGCAGTTCTTC. It is translated as CSVGSGGVSYNEQFF. The chain joins TRBV29-1 to TRBJ2-1; TRBD2 agrees at 11 bases. CDR3 size: 15 residues. CDR1 is SQVTM, CDR2 ANQGSEA, per germline. With V trimmed by 4 bases and J by 1 base, 3 bases remained unmatched.